These 10 T cell receptor beta chains were all obtained from the same sample, sequenced in a study of molecular identifiers for immune sequencing clone quantification. TCRdb reanalysed the PCR reads using MiXCR and keeps one entry per CDR3 protein. The sample yields 400,000 to 600,000 distinct CDR3 sequences, under 30% seen once. The sequenced material came from naive CD8+ T cells from blood, with Jurkat cell RNA spiked in. The sample's subset: FACS-sorted CD8+CD4-CCR7+CD45RA+ naive T cells. The origin of the receptors is a human donor in good health. Some libraries in this study had Jurkat cell RNA spiked in.

This clonotype was counted a few times. The genes are TRBV27 and TRBJ2-7, with TRBD2 matching 7 bases. The CDR3 spans 15 residues. Germline V lookup: CDR1 MNHEY, CDR2 SMNVEV (reference sequence). The V gene end was trimmed by 4 bases and the J gene end by 0 bases; junction bases not matched to a gene: 6. CDR3 nucleotide sequence: TGTGCCAGCAGTTCGGGAGGCCGAAGCTCCTACGAGCAGTACTTC. Translated: CASSSGGRSSYEQYF.

This clonotype was seen only a few times. The chain links TRBV29-1 to TRBJ2-1; D call uncertain. Germline V gene sequence: CDR1 SQVTM, CDR2 ANQGSEA. This CDR3 is built from 11 residues. Trimming removed 4 bases from V and 7 bases from J, with 8 bases in between. The CDR3 nucleotides read TGCAGCGTTGTACGCCGTAATGAGCAGTTCTTC. This encodes CSVVRRNEQFF.

In this sample, this clonotype turned up a few times. The chain is built from TRBV6-6 and TRBJ1-1, with D uncertain. The CDR3 has 13 residues. Germline assignment: CDR1 MNHNY and CDR2 SVGAGI (reference sequence). Trimming pared 2 bases from V and 8 bases from J, leaving 12 bases between. DNA for the CDR3: TGTGCCAGCAGTTACGCCGATTCTGCGGAAGCTTTCTTT. It encodes CASSYADSAEAFF.

There are many counts of this clonotype. The chain combines TRBV9 with TRBJ2-3, with TRBD2 matching 10 bases. CDR1 and CDR2 from the germline V gene are SGDLS and YYNGEE. V shed 0 bases, J shed 6 bases, and the junction held 13 bases outside the gene matches. This CDR3 region has 18 residues. The CDR3 is CASSVEGSSGGVRDTQYF. In nucleotides, the CDR3 is TGTGCCAGCAGCGTAGAAGGGTCGAGCGGGGGGGTCCGGGATACGCAGTATTTT.

The chain couples TRBV11-1 to TRBJ2-3; either TRBD1 or TRBD2 may fit D (6 bases each). This CDR3 region has 16 residues. Germline V CDR1 and CDR2: SGHAT, FQDESV (reference sequence). Trimming removed 0 bases from V and 1 base from J, with 11 bases in between. CDR3 bases: TGTGCCAGCAGCTTAGCGGGGGGACACCGCACAGATACGCAGTATTTT. This codes for CASSLAGGHRTDTQYF. The whole variable domain, filled in from reference TRBV11-1 and TRBJ2-3, reads EAEVAQSPRYKITEKSQAVAFWCDPISGHATLYWYRQILGQGPELLVQFQDESVVDDSQLPKDRFSAERLKGVDSTLKIQPAELGDSAMYLCASSLAGGHRTDTQYFGPGTRLTVL.

V usage is TRBV5-4 and J usage is TRBJ2-7, with TRBD2 identical over 7 bases. The CDR3 consists of 15 residues. Germline V gene sequence: CDR1 SGHNT, CDR2 YYREEE (reference sequence). With V trimmed by 1 base and J by 2 bases, 6 bases remained unmatched. The CDR3 sequence: CASSLRGGPPYEQYF. The CDR3 DNA sequence: TGTGCCAGCAGCTTGAGGGGAGGGCCCCCCTACGAGCAGTACTTC.

This clonotype was picked up many times. V is TRBV5-6 and J is TRBJ2-6; TRBD1 aligns across 8 bases. V gave up 1 base and J gave up 1 base; unmatched junction bases: 10. Germline V CDR1 and CDR2: SGHDT, YYEEEE. The CDR3 consists of 19 residues. This CDR3 is CASSLLRQGLFSGANVLTF. CDR3 DNA sequence: TGTGCCAGCAGCTTGCTGAGACAGGGGTTGTTTTCTGGGGCCAACGTCCTGACTTTC.

The V and J genes are TRBV12-3 or TRBV12-4 and TRBJ2-3, with 9 bases identical to TRBD1. J lost 1 base, V lost 4 bases, and 3 bases had no gene match. The CDR3 length is 15 residues. This chain's CDR3 is CASSWRDRGTDTQYF. The CDR3 DNA is TGTGCCAGCAGTTGGAGGGACAGGGGCACAGATACGCAGTATTTT.

The rearrangement uses TRBV5-3 and TRBJ2-4, with D uncertain. TRBV5-3 belongs to the ORF category, with a function that is uncertain. V was trimmed by 8 bases and J by 0 bases, leaving 18 bases between them. This CDR3 has 16 amino acids. CDR3 sequence reads: CASSRPGELAKNIQYF. The CDR3 coding sequence is TGTGCCAGCAGCCGCCCTGGTGAGCTAGCCAAAAACATTCAGTACTTC.

This rearrangement joins TRBV30 to TRBJ2-3, with no clear D. The CDR3 has 13 residues. Trimming took 2 bases from V and 0 from J, leaving 6 bases between them. Germline V gene data show CDR1 as GTSNPN and CDR2 as SVGIG (reference sequence). The CDR3 bases are TGTGCCTGGAGTAGTCTAAGCACAGATACGCAGTATTTT. Amino acid sequence: CAWSSLSTDTQYF.